This T cell receptor (beta chain) stems from a study of shared clonotypes between healthy human individuals. Whole-study context: The study enrolled a couple of women and three men aged 18 to 49. Notes on the study in general: Investigators collected only blood, and repertoires in tissues likely differ. Four donors held about 5% of naive CD4 clonotypes in common.

TCRdb's copy holds only in-frame clones and misses some; the assay was immunoSEQ multiplex PCR. The sample carries more than 1.2 million clones, 98% recorded once. Concerning this clone itself: Its antigen is currently unknown.

V lost 0 bases to trimming and J lost 1 base, with 14 bases between them. In germline, CDR1 is SGHRS, CDR2 YFSETQ. The CDR3 extends over 17 amino acids. The clonotype originates from a man aged 30-40 years in good health. The chain links TRBV5-1 to TRBJ1-3, with D maybe TRBD1 (5 bases). Sequencing was carried out using naive CD4+ T cells sorted from blood. The subset denotes: CD45RA+ positively selected. As DNA, the CDR3 is TGCGCCAGCAGCTTGGGACAGTCCAGGGTGTCTGGAAACACCATATATTTT. Translated: CASSLGQSRVSGNTIYF.